This T cell receptor (beta chain) was identified in a study of CD8+ T cells in alopecia areata. Study at large: Tofacitinib ran 6 to 18 months, followed by 6 months off drug.

Stated treatment: oral pan-JAK inhibitor, 5-10 mg twice daily. Sorting from PBMCs produced CD4+ and CD8+ T cells. This CDR3 has 13 amino acids. Germline V gene lookup returns CDR1 SQVTM and CDR2 ANQGSEA. Extracted RNA was reverse transcribed into cDNA, the sequencing template. Produced via immunoSEQ multiplex PCR; TCRdb's table is partial and in-frame only. Of roughly 200,000 clones in the sample, about 53% were seen once. Study outcomes and limitations: Scalp clonality decreased significantly with tofacitinib, and so did expanded CD8+ clones among the top 100.

On this clone itself: Its antigen is not known.

The chain carries TRBV29-1 and TRBJ2-7, with D perhaps being TRBD1 or TRBD2 (6 bases each). The sample in question was CD8+ T cells sorted from blood, obtained at week 24, from a patient treated with tofacitinib. The source of this sequence is a human donor with alopecia areata. CDR3: CSAGGGESYEQYF. CDR3 nucleotide sequence: TGCAGTGCTGGAGGGGGAGAATCCTACGAGCAGTACTTC.